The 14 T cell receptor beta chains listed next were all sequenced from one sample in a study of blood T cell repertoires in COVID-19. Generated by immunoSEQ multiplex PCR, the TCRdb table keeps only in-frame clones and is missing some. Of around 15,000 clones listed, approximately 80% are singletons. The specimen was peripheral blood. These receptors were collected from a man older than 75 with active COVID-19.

CDR3 bases: TGTGCCAGCAGCTTTAGGACAGGGACCGAAGCTTTCTTT. The encoded protein is CASSFRTGTEAFF. The chain links TRBV5-6 to TRBJ1-1; 8 bases are shared with TRBD1. Germline V gene lookup returns CDR1 SGHDT and CDR2 YYEEEE. The CDR3 consists of 13 residues. The ends lost 2 bases at V and 8 bases at J; junction bases unmatched: 5.

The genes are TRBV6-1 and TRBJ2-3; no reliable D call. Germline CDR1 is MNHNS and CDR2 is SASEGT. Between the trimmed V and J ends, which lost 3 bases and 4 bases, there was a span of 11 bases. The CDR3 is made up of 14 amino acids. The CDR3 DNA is TGTGCCAGCAGTGATATAGTCCGCGCAGATACGCAGTATTTT. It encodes CASSDIVRADTQYF.

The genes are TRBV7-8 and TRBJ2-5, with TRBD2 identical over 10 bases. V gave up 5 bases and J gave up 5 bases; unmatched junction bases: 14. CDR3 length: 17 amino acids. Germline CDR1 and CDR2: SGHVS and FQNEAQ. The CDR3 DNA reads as TGTGCCAGCAGCCTAAAGGGGTCTAGCGGGAGTCACGAGACCCAGTACTTC. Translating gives CASSLKGSSGSHETQYF.

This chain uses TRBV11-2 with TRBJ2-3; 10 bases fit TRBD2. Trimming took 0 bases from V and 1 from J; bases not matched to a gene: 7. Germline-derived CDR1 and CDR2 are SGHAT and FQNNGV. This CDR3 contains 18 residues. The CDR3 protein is CASSLDGPGTSGTDTQYF. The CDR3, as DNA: TGTGCCAGCAGCTTAGACGGGCCCGGGACTAGCGGCACAGATACGCAGTATTTT.

The CDR3 loop is CASHTGQGFTDTQYF. CDR3 nucleotide sequence: TGTGCCAGCCACACGGGGCAGGGGTTCACAGATACGCAGTATTTT. V is TRBV18 and J is TRBJ2-3; a weak D match, TRBD1 (6 bases). Germline values: CDR1 KGHSH, CDR2 LQKENI. The CDR3 has 15 residues. With 8 bases removed from V and 2 bases from J, the gap between germline ends came to 17 bases.

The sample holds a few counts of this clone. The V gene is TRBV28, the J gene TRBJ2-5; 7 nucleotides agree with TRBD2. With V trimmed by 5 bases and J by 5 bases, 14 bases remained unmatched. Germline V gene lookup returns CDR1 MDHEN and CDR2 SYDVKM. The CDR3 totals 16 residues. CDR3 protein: CASSPLKRGYRETQYF. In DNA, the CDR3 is TGTGCCAGCAGTCCCTTAAAGCGGGGATATCGGGAGACCCAGTACTTC.

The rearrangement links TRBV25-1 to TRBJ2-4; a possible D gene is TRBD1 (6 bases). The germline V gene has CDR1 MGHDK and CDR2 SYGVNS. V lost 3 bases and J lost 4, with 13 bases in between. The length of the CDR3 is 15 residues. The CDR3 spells CASSDQGLQKNIQYF. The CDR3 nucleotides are TGTGCCAGCAGTGATCAGGGGCTACAGAAAAACATTCAGTACTTC.

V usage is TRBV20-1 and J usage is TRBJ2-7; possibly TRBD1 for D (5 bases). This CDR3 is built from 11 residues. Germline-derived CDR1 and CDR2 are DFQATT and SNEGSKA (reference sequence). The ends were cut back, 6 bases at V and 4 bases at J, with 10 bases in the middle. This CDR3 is CSAKDRYEQYF. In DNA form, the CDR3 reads TGCAGTGCCAAAGACAGATACGAGCAGTACTTC.

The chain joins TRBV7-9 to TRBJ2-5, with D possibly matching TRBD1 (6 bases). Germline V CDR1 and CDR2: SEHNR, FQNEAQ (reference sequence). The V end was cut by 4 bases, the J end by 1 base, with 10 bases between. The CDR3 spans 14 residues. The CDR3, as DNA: TGTGCCAGCAGCTCTACAGGGATCCAAGAGACCCAGTACTTC. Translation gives CASSSTGIQETQYF.

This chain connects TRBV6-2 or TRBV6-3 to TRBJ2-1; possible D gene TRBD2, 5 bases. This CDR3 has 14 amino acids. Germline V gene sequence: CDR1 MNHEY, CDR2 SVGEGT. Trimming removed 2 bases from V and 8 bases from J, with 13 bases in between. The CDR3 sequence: CASSYGRRTDEQFF. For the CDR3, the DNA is TGTGCCAGCAGTTACGGTAGGAGGACGGATGAGCAGTTCTTC.

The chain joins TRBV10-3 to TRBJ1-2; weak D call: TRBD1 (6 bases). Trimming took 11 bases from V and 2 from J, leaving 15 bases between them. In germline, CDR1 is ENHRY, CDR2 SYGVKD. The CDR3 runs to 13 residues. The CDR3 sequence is CAGGGGRNYGYTF. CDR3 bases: TGTGCCGGAGGGGGGGGAAGGAACTATGGCTACACCTTC.

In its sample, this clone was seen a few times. CDR3 in DNA: TGTGCCTGCGCCCTCCGGGTCTCCTACACCTTC. Translating it yields CACALRVSYTF. The chain employs TRBV30 and TRBJ1-2; D gene unclear. This CDR3 is 11 amino acids long. V was clipped by 6 bases and J by 10 bases, with 15 bases between them. Germline-derived CDR1 and CDR2 are GTSNPN and SVGIG (reference sequence).

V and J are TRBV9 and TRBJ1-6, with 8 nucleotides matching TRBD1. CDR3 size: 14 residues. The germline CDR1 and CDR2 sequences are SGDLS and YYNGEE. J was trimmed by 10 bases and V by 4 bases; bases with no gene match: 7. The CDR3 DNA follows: TGTGCCAGCAGCACTGGACAGGGCGTATCACCCCTCCACTTT. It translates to CASSTGQGVSPLHF.

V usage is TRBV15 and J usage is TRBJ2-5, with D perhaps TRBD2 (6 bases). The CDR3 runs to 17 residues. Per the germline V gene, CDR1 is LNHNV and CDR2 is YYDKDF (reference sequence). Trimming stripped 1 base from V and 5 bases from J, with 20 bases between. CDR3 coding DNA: TGTGCCACCAGCAGAGTGAGTGGGGGACTTTTAGGGGAGACCCAGTACTTC. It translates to CATSRVSGGLLGETQYF.